The 27 T cell receptor beta chains below all came from one sample that was sequenced in a study of tumor and adjacent non-tumor tissue in lung cancer. This sample's RNA came from whole unsorted tissue. The normal lung tissue was taken more than 3 cm from the tumor edge. A modified ARM-PCR protocol with three rounds of nested PCR amplified TCRbeta. TCRdb independently ran MiXCR on the multiplex PCR reads; one entry per CDR3 protein. The sample has around 99,000 distinct CDR3 sequences, over 55% seen once; the top ten hold around 19%. Material: distant non-tumor lung tissue. Receptor source: a man between 60 and 75 years old with non-small cell lung cancer.

This clonotype was picked up many times. The chain couples TRBV10-2 to TRBJ1-6; no firm D call. Germline CDR1 is WSHSY and CDR2 is SAAADI. CDR3 size: 12 residues. V dropped 3 bases and J dropped 7 bases, with 4 bases sitting between them. CDR3 amino acids: CASSEINSPLHF. The CDR3 region has the DNA TGCGCCAGCAGTGAAATCAATTCACCCCTCCACTTT.

The chain is built from TRBV5-4 and TRBJ2-2; the match to TRBD1 covers 7 bases. The V gene end was trimmed by 7 bases and the J gene end by 6 bases; junction bases not matched to a gene: 6. The CDR3 is 13 amino acids. Per germline, CDR1 SGHNT and CDR2 YYREEE (reference sequence). The CDR3 DNA reads TGTGCCAGCGGGACAGCGTGCGCCGGGGAGCTGTTTTTT. Amino acid sequence: CASGTACAGELFF.

Concerning this clonotype: One end of the junction fails to match germline, which may point to a read error. J is TRBJ1-6 and V is TRBV4-1; D gene unclear. This CDR3 is 14 amino acids long. Germline CDR1 reads MGHRA; CDR2 reads YSYEKL. This chain's CDR3 is CARSQEDGNSPLHF. CDR3 nucleotide sequence: TGCGCCAGGAGCCAAGAGGATGGGAATTCACCCCTCCACTTT.

The genes are TRBV20-1 and TRBJ2-2; a weak D match, TRBD2 (6 bases). The CDR3 loop spans 15 amino acids. Germline V gene sequence: CDR1 DFQATT, CDR2 SNEGSKA (reference sequence). The V end lost 3 bases, the J end lost 4 bases, and 15 bases lay between the germline ends. CDR3 nucleotide sequence: TGCAGTGCTAGTTCTGGCAGGGAGGCCACCGGGGAGCTGTTTTTT. It yields the protein CSASSGREATGELFF.

This clonotype was seen only once. Since a much larger clone is just one base distant, this may be a read error. This rearrangement joins TRBV29-1 to TRBJ2-7; D uncertain. Germline-derived CDR1 and CDR2 are SQVTM and ANQGSEA. The CDR3 has 12 residues. V lost 6 bases and J lost 0, with 9 bases in between. The CDR3 reads CSVTAVSYEQYF. The CDR3 DNA sequence: TGCAGCGTGACGGCGGTCTCCTACGAGCAGTACTTC.

For this clonotype: Its ends do not fully match the called genes, so a read error is possible. The rearrangement links TRBV12-3 or TRBV12-4 to TRBJ2-7, with 13 bases that match TRBD2. The CDR3 is made up of 16 amino acids. The CDR3 spells CARSSPGLAGTYEQYF. In nucleotides, the CDR3 is TGTGCCAGGAGTTCACCGGGACTAGCGGGAACCTACGAGCAATACTTC.

This clonotype was counted many times. The chain carries TRBV6-1 and TRBJ1-5; possible D gene TRBD1, 6 bases. The CDR3 totals 13 residues. With 5 bases removed from V and 5 bases from J, the gap between germline ends came to 10 bases. Germline CDR1 and CDR2: MNHNS and SASEGT. CDR3 in amino acids: CASSPQGYQPQHF. The DNA of the CDR3 is TGTGCCAGCAGTCCACAGGGTTATCAGCCCCAGCATTTT.

A note on this clonotype: It may be a read error: a sequence one base away is much more abundant. The chain has TRBV6-1 and TRBJ1-6, with D uncertain. The length of the CDR3 is 15 residues. CDR1 is MNHNS and CDR2 is SASEGT in the germline V gene. CDR3 loop: CASSEQAGINSPPHF. The CDR3 DNA sequence: TGTGCCAGCAGTGAACAGGCGGGTATCAATTCACCCCCCCACTTT.

Comments on this clonotype: Germline and junction disagree at one end, which may indicate a read error. The J gene is TRBJ1-3, the V gene TRBV29-1, with TRBD1 as a possible D gene (6 bases). The CDR3 is made up of 15 amino acids. Germline-derived CDR1 and CDR2 are SQVTM and ANQGSEA. CDR3 amino acids: CNVRAGQHSGNIIYF. CDR3 sequence (DNA): TGCAACGTTCGAGCAGGACAGCACTCTGGAAACATCATATATTTT.

Of note for this clonotype: The junction and the germline gene differ at one end; a read error may be behind it. The chain couples TRBV6-2 or TRBV6-3 to TRBJ1-4; no firm D call. This CDR3 is 13 amino acids long. Looked up from germline, CDR1 is MNHEY and CDR2 is SVGEGT. The CDR3: CAISRGYSENLFF. The DNA of the CDR3 is TGTGCCATCAGTCGCGGATACAGCGAAAACCTGTTTTTT.

As regards this clonotype: A much larger clone is a single base away; this may be a read error. This sequence joins TRBV12-3 or TRBV12-4 and TRBJ1-4; 7 nucleotides align to TRBD1. The CDR3 totals 14 residues. CDR3 coding DNA: TGTACCAACAGACCTACAGGGGCGATTGAAAAACTGTTTTTT. Residues: CTNRPTGAIEKLFF.

Notes on this clonotype: It may be a read error: a sequence one base away is much more abundant. The rearrangement links TRBV11-2 to TRBJ2-2; tentative D call: TRBD2 (5 bases). Germline lookup yields CDR1 SGHAT and CDR2 FQNNGV. V was cut by 4 bases and J by 1 base, with 13 bases left in between. CDR3 length: 16 amino acids. The DNA of the CDR3 is TGTGCCAGCAGCTATCAAAGCGGAATGAACACCGGGGAGCTGTTTTTT. As protein: CASSYQSGMNTGELFF.

Concerning this clonotype itself: One end of the junction fails to match germline, which may point to a read error. This rearrangement joins TRBV4-2 to TRBJ1-1, with a weak D call TRBD1 (5 bases). Germline assignment: CDR1 LGHNA and CDR2 YNFKEQ. This CDR3 contains 19 residues. The CDR3 DNA sequence: TGTGCCTGCAGCCACCCTAAGAAGGGGACGACGGGGTTGAACACTGAAGCTTTCTTT. It encodes CACSHPKKGTTGLNTEAFF.

As concerns this clonotype: This clone may be a read error of a much larger clone one base away. The chain carries TRBV5-4 and TRBJ2-1; tentative D call: TRBD1 (6 bases). The germline gives CDR1 SGHNT, CDR2 YYREEE (reference sequence). The CDR3 contains 14 residues. CDR3 DNA sequence: TGTGCCAGCAGCTTTTCGGCCAACAGGGATGAGCAGTTATTC. Translation gives CASSFSANRDEQLF.

This chain connects TRBV11-3 to TRBJ2-3, with D unclear. V was shortened by 4 bases and J by 2 bases, with 10 bases between the two germline ends. Per germline, CDR1 SGHNT and CDR2 YENEEA. The length of the CDR3 is 14 residues. This CDR3 is CASSSVAFTDTQYF. DNA for the CDR3: TGTGCCAGCAGCTCAGTCGCCTTCACAGATACGCAGTATTTT.

A note on this clonotype: With a much larger clone just one base away, this may be a read error. The DNA of the CDR3 is TGTGCCAGCAGTCCCGGACAGTTTAATCAGCCCCAGGATTTT. It encodes CASSPGQFNQPQDF. The chain employs TRBV12-3 or TRBV12-4 and TRBJ1-5; possibly TRBD1 for D (6 bases). This CDR3 contains 14 residues.

Regarding this clonotype: A single base separates this from a much larger clone, so it may be a read error. The gene calls are TRBV1 and TRBJ2-1. TRBV1 is deemed a pseudogene. This CDR3 region has 17 residues. In DNA form, the CDR3 reads TGCACCAGCAGCCGAGATCCCGACTTCCTAGCCTACAATGAGCAGTTCTTC. Its translation: CTSSRDPDFLAYNEQFF.

On this clonotype: A junction boundary mismatches the germline segment, possibly from a read error. The chain carries TRBV11-2 and TRBJ2-1; a weak D match, TRBD2 (6 bases). Germline CDR1 and CDR2: SGHAT and FQNNGV. This CDR3 region has 16 residues. The CDR3 loop reads CASNPSAGSSYNEQFF. CDR3 coding DNA: TGTGCCAGCAACCCTAGTGCGGGAAGCTCCTACAATGAACAGTTCTTC.

The rearrangement links TRBV6-5 to TRBJ2-3; a weak D match, TRBD2 (5 bases). Trimming removed 2 bases at V and 9 bases at J, with 21 bases between. CDR1 is MNHEY and CDR2 is SVGAGI in the germline V gene. The CDR3 totals 16 residues. The CDR3 nucleotides are TGTGCCAGCAGTTACCACGGTAGCTCTAGCACATACACGCAGTATTTT. Translated: CASSYHGSSSTYTQYF.

The V call is TRBV30, the J call TRBJ2-2, with 14 bases that match TRBD2. Germline V gene sequence: CDR1 GTSNPN, CDR2 SVGIG (reference sequence). V shed 5 bases and J 7 bases; nucleotides not matched to a gene: 6. This CDR3 has 15 amino acids. CDR3 loop: CAWGTSGSMVGELFF. The CDR3 DNA reads as TGTGCCTGGGGGACTAGCGGGAGTATGGTCGGGGAGCTGTTTTTT.

To note about this clonotype: One end of the junction varies from germline; a read error may be responsible. The chain combines TRBV29-1 with TRBJ2-1; TRBD1 matches at 7 bases. The V gene's germline CDR1 is SQVTM and CDR2 ANQGSEA. This CDR3 is built from 14 residues. The CDR3 DNA sequence: TGCAGCATTGAGGAAGGGGGCTACTACAATGAGCAGTTCTTC. Its translation: CSIEEGGYYNEQFF.

About this clonotype: This clone may be a read error of a much larger clone one base away. J is TRBJ2-7 and V is TRBV7-8; D remains ambiguous. Germline V gives CDR1 SGHVS, CDR2 FQNEAQ. The CDR3 is 12 residues long. For the CDR3, the DNA is TGTACCAGCAGCTTAGCCCGTTACGAGCAGTACTTC. Translation: CTSSLARYEQYF.

The V call is TRBV28, the J call TRBJ2-5; possible D gene TRBD1, 7 bases. Trimming took 4 bases from V and 9 from J, leaving 24 bases between them. The CDR3 has 16 residues. Germline V gene lookup returns CDR1 MDHEN and CDR2 SYDVKM. CDR3 nucleotides: TGTGCCAGCAGTTCCCCAAAGGGACAGCTAGGGGAGGCCCAGTACTTC. Protein: CASSSPKGQLGEAQYF.

This clonotype was counted between two and nine times. The germline gene is not matched at one end of the junction; a read error may be the cause. The chain uses TRBV7-8 and TRBJ2-7, with D tentatively TRBD2 (6 bases). CDR1 is SGHVS and CDR2 is FQNEAQ in the germline V gene. The CDR3 is made up of 13 amino acids. The CDR3 reads CASTPGLQYEQCF. In DNA, the CDR3 is TGTGCCAGCACACCGGGACTTCAATACGAGCAGTGCTTC.

The rearrangement uses TRBV12-3 or TRBV12-4 and TRBJ2-5, with D maybe TRBD2 (5 bases). CDR3 size: 16 residues. The V and J ends lost 11 bases and 0 bases respectively, with 22 bases between them. The CDR3 loop reads CAWSLGSAQYQETQYF. The CDR3 DNA follows: TGTGCCTGGAGTTTAGGGAGCGCTCAGTACCAAGAGACCCAGTACTTC.

This clonotype has more than one count but fewer than ten. A much bigger clone sits one base away, suggesting this may be a read error. The chain carries TRBV6-6 and TRBJ1-1, with D possibly TRBD1 on 5 matching bases. Germline assignment: CDR1 MNHNY and CDR2 SVGAGI (reference sequence). The CDR3 covers 14 residues. The CDR3, as DNA: TGTACCAGCAGTTACTCGAGGGGAAGCACTGAAGCTTTCTTT. This sequence encodes CTSSYSRGSTEAFF.

Worth noting for this clonotype: Given the absence of the conserved phenylalanine or tryptophan at the CDR3 end, a read error is likely. V is TRBV29-1 and J is TRBJ2-1; the match to TRBD2 covers 14 bases. CDR1 SQVTM and CDR2 ANQGSEA come from the germline V gene. The CDR3 has 13 amino acids. Unmatched junction bases numbered 4, after V lost 6 bases and J lost 9 bases. The CDR3 region is CSVAGTSGSEQFS. The CDR3 region has the DNA TGCAGCGTGGCGGGGACTAGCGGGAGTGAGCAGTTCTCC.